These 7 T cell receptor beta chains originate from one sample sequenced in a study of response to subunit inactivated influenza vaccine. TCRdb itself ran the RT-PCR reads through MiXCR, one entry per CDR3 protein. This table has about 700,000 distinct CDR3 sequences, roughly 15% appearing once. Sequenced here: PBMCs from blood, sampled approximately 15 days before vaccination. Receptor source: a man aged 50-60 years who received an inactivated influenza vaccine.

The chain is built from TRBV12-3 or TRBV12-4 and TRBJ2-4; D ambiguous. The germline V and J ends were trimmed by 5 bases and 7 bases, with 9 bases remaining between them. The CDR3 has 12 amino acids. The CDR3 reads CASSTSLNIQYF. In DNA, the CDR3 is TGTGCCAGCAGTACCAGCCTGAACATTCAGTACTTC.

The table lists this clonotype with a few counts. The V gene is TRBV12-3 or TRBV12-4, the J gene TRBJ1-2; D remains ambiguous. V dropped 5 bases and J dropped 7 bases, with 14 bases sitting between them. CDR3 length: 13 residues. For the CDR3, the DNA is TGTGCCAGCAGTCTCAAGGGTCTGAGTGGCTACACCTTC. Protein sequence: CASSLKGLSGYTF.

This clonotype appeared a few times. The rearrangement links TRBV5-5 to TRBJ2-5; the D gene is possibly TRBD2 (5 bases). The V end was cut by 2 bases, the J end by 2 bases, with 7 bases between. CDR1 and CDR2 (germline): SGHKS, YYEKEE (reference sequence). The CDR3 length is 13 residues. As DNA, the CDR3 is TGTGCCAGCAGCTTCCCGGGACAAGAGACCCAGTACTTC. Residues: CASSFPGQETQYF.

The rearrangement links TRBV6-1 to TRBJ2-5; tentative D call: TRBD2 (6 bases). CDR1 and CDR2 from the germline V gene are MNHNS and SASEGT. The CDR3 spans 14 residues. V gave up 7 bases and J gave up 4 bases, with 16 bases separating them. This CDR3 reads CASIIGSFGETQYF. The CDR3 nucleotides are TGTGCCAGCATAATCGGGAGTTTTGGAGAGACCCAGTACTTC.

This clonotype showed up just a few times. In nucleotides, the CDR3 is TGTGCCAGCAGTTTGGGTATAACTAGTTCCCCTTCCTACGAGCAGTACTTC. Translating gives CASSLGITSSPSYEQYF. V gene TRBV28 combines with J gene TRBJ2-7; weak D call: TRBD2 (5 bases). The V gene lost 3 bases and the J gene lost 1 base, with 19 bases spanning the gap. Germline CDR1 is MDHEN and CDR2 is SYDVKM. This CDR3 comprises 17 residues.

Only a few counts were recorded for this clonotype. The chain recombines TRBV20-1 with TRBJ2-7; a weak D match, TRBD2 (5 bases). The V end was cut by 3 bases, the J end by 2 bases, with 17 bases between. Germline values: CDR1 DFQATT, CDR2 SNEGSKA (reference sequence). This CDR3 contains 15 residues. Here the CDR3 reads CSARHQKRLTYEQYF. The CDR3 nucleotides are TGCAGTGCTAGGCATCAGAAGCGACTAACCTACGAGCAGTACTTC.

V is TRBV10-3 and J is TRBJ2-7; 9 bases map to TRBD1. The CDR3 is made up of 16 amino acids. The V and J ends lost 1 base and 2 bases, in that order; junction bases with no gene match: 6. The germline gives CDR1 ENHRY, CDR2 SYGVKD. The CDR3 coding sequence is TGTGCCATCAGTGAGTTTGGACAGGGGTCCCCCTACGAGCAGTACTTC. Protein: CAISEFGQGSPYEQYF.